This T cell receptor beta chain was sequenced in a study of type 1 and type 2 diabetes patients. This CDR3 contains 14 residues. Germline V lookup: CDR1 MNHNS, CDR2 SASEGT. Amplification started from genomic DNA. Multiplex PCR with 30 forward and 13 reverse primers amplified the TCR beta CDR3. Each CDR3 protein gets one entry after TCRdb re-called the multiplex PCR reads with MiXCR. Of fewer than 300,000 distinct CDR3 sequences listed, roughly 50% are singletons. This chain links TRBV6-1 with TRBJ2-7; D might be TRBD2 (6 bases). Source material: peripheral blood mononuclear cells (PBMCs). This clonotype was sampled from a man between 18 and 29 years old with type 2 diabetes. CDR3 bases: TGTGCGAAAGATGTAGCGGAAAGCTCCTACGAGCAGTACTTC. Amino acids: CAKDVAESSYEQYF.